This T cell receptor beta chain was recovered during a study of T cell responses to AZD1222 COVID-19 vaccine. Looking at the study overall: The analysis combined second doses at about 4 or about 12 weeks. Study-wide findings and caveats: Clonal diversity may have been underestimated in mostly white British donors. Baseline seropositives among AZD1222 recipients totaled only 6 or 7. Close to half of spike-specific TCRs reportedly recognize unmutated variant regions.

V was shortened by 1 base and J by 4 bases, with 8 bases between the two germline ends. The CDR3 is 15 amino acids. The germline V gene encodes CDR1 SNHLY and CDR2 FYNNEI. A word on this clone: Its antigen is unknown.

The table came from immunoSEQ multiplex PCR; TCRdb's copy has only in-frame clones and leaves some out. The sample has 150,000 or so clones; approximately 90% are singletons. The TCR comes from an adult in good health. This chain joins TRBV2 and TRBJ1-6, with no clear D. This sample comprised peripheral blood, obtained on day 0 of AZD1222 vaccination. Written as DNA, the CDR3 is TGTGCCAGCAGTGAAGACGGTCTATATAATTCACCCCTCCACTTT. Encoded protein: CASSEDGLYNSPLHF.